The 11 T cell receptor beta chains listed next were all sequenced from one sample in a study of shared clonotypes between healthy human individuals. Profiled with immunoSEQ multiplex PCR; TCRdb holds only in-frame clones, not every one. The repertoire holds fewer than 650,000 clones, around 78% seen once, with about 12% in the top ten. Sequencing used PBMCs. The receptors originated from a woman aged 40 to 49 in good health. Some clones in this sample may be carry-over from other donors' samples.

Details on this clone: A junction boundary mismatches the germline segment, possibly from a read error. The gene calls are TRBV6-6 and TRBJ1-1; unclear D gene. Germline assignment: CDR1 MNHNY and CDR2 SVGAGI (reference sequence). There are 13 residues in the CDR3. This chain's CDR3 is CAISETQNTEAFF. The DNA for the CDR3 is TGTGCCATCAGTGAGACGCAGAACACTGAAGCTTTCTTT.

The chain joins TRBV2 to TRBJ2-3; D may correspond to TRBD1 or TRBD2 (5 bases each). The germline V gene encodes CDR1 SNHLY and CDR2 FYNNEI. The CDR3 length is 13 residues. Trimming removed 7 bases from V and 4 bases from J, with 12 bases in between. CDR3 sequence reads: CASKRTGPDTQYF. Here the CDR3 DNA reads TGTGCCAGCAAAAGAACGGGACCAGATACGCAGTATTTT.

The V gene is TRBV5-8, the J gene TRBJ2-7; weak D call: TRBD2 (7 bases). Trimming pared 6 bases from V and 9 bases from J, leaving 22 bases between. Per germline, CDR1 SGHTS and CDR2 YDEGEE. CDR3 size: 14 residues. CDR3 DNA sequence: TGTGCCAGCACGAAGGGGGGGCCGAGTATAGGGCAGTACTTC. Protein sequence: CASTKGGPSIGQYF.

The chain joins TRBV5-1 to TRBJ2-1, with 8 bases aligning to TRBD2. Germline CDR1 is SGHRS and CDR2 is YFSETQ. Trimming took 4 bases from V and 8 from J; bases not matched to a gene: 11. The CDR3 covers 15 residues. The CDR3 sequence: CASSALTGGRDEQFF. The CDR3 coding sequence is TGCGCCAGCAGCGCCCTAACGGGGGGGAGAGATGAGCAGTTCTTC. Drawing the rest from reference TRBV5-1 and TRBJ2-1, the complete variable domain is KAGVTQTPRYLIKTRGQQVTLSCSPISGHRSVSWYQQTPGQGLQFLFEYFSETQRNKGNFPGRFSGRQFSNSRSEMNVSTLELGDSALYLCASSALTGGRDEQFFGPGTRLTVL.

This clone was found a few times. The chain joins TRBV10-3 to TRBJ1-4; 8 bases are a match to TRBD1. The CDR3 loop spans 16 amino acids. The V segment lost 4 bases and the J segment 3 bases; nucleotides outside the gene matches: 7. CDR1 is ENHRY and CDR2 is SYGVKD in the germline V gene. CDR3 nucleotides: TGTGCCATCAGTGGCCGTTCAGGGGGCCCTAATGAAAAACTGTTTTTT. This encodes CAISGRSGGPNEKLFF.

The rearrangement joins TRBV4-2 to TRBJ1-2; 9 nucleotides line up with TRBD1. In germline, CDR1 is LGHNA, CDR2 YNFKEQ. The CDR3 runs to 15 residues. Losses at the gene ends were 4 bases for V and 8 bases for J; bases not matched to a gene: 11. The CDR3 nucleotides read TGTGCCAGCAGCCTCCCAGCGGGGACAGGGAACGGCTACACCTTC. It translates to CASSLPAGTGNGYTF.

This chain uses TRBV11-1 with TRBJ2-1, with a weak D call TRBD2 (6 bases). Germline CDR1 and CDR2: SGHAT and FQDESV (reference sequence). The CDR3 runs to 16 residues. The V end lost 5 bases, the J end lost 0 bases, and 14 bases lay between the germline ends. CDR3 DNA: TGTGCCAGCAGCACCCGGAGGGACTTCTCCTACAATGAGCAGTTCTTC. Protein: CASSTRRDFSYNEQFF.

This clone was observed many times. The chain links TRBV7-2 to TRBJ2-5; the match to TRBD2 covers 8 bases. V shed 0 bases and J 6 bases; nucleotides not matched to a gene: 3. The length of the CDR3 is 14 residues. The germline V gene encodes CDR1 SGHTA and CDR2 FQGNSA. Here the CDR3 reads CASSLAGRGKTQYF. The CDR3 DNA reads as TGTGCCAGCAGCTTAGCCGGGAGGGGGAAGACCCAGTACTTC.

This clone was counted between two and nine times. The CDR3 region has the DNA TGTGCCAGCGGGGTCTGGAAGTATGGCTACACCTTC. It translates to CASGVWKYGYTF. V usage is TRBV2 and J usage is TRBJ1-2; no reliable D call. The germline V gene has CDR1 SNHLY and CDR2 FYNNEI. The ends were cut back, 8 bases at V and 5 bases at J, with 12 bases in the middle. CDR3 size: 12 residues.

This clone came up once. The V and J genes are TRBV7-2 and TRBJ1-5; D may be TRBD1 (5 bases). Germline V gene lookup returns CDR1 SGHTA and CDR2 FQGNSA. The CDR3 is 14 amino acids. Between the trimmed V and J ends, which lost 5 bases and 5 bases, there was a span of 13 bases. CDR3 nucleotide sequence: TGTGCCAGCAGCCCTCCGGGGCCGTATCAGCCCCAGCATTTT. It specifies CASSPPGPYQPQHF.

The chain links TRBV6-1 to TRBJ2-7, with 10 bases matching TRBD2. Germline CDR1 reads MNHNS; CDR2 reads SASEGT. Unmatched junction bases numbered 4, after V lost 2 bases and J lost 3 bases. There are 15 residues in the CDR3. The CDR3 here is CASSELGLAVYEQYF. CDR3 bases: TGTGCCAGCAGTGAACTTGGACTAGCGGTCTACGAGCAGTACTTC.